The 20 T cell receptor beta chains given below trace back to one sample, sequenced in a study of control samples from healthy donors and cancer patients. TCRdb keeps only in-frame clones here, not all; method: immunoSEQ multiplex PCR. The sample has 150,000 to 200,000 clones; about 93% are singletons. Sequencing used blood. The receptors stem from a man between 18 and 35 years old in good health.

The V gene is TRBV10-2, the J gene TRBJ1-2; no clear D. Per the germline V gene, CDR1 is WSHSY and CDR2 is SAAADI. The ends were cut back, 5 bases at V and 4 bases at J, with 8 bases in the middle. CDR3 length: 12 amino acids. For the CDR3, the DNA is TGCGCCAGCAGTCAGGCGCTCTATGGCTACACCTTC. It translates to CASSQALYGYTF.

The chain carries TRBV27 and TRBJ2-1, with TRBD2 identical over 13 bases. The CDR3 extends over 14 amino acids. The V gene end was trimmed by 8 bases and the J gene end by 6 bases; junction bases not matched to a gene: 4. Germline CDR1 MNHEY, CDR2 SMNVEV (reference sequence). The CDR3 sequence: CASGGLAGFNEQFF. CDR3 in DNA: TGTGCCAGCGGGGGACTAGCGGGGTTCAATGAGCAGTTCTTC.

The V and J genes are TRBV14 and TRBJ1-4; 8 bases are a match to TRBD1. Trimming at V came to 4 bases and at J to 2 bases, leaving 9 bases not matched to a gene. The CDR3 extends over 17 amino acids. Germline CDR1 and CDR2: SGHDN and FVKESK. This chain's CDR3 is CASSLPGGAETNEKLFF. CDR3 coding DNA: TGTGCCAGCAGCCTACCAGGGGGCGCAGAGACTAATGAAAAACTGTTTTTT.

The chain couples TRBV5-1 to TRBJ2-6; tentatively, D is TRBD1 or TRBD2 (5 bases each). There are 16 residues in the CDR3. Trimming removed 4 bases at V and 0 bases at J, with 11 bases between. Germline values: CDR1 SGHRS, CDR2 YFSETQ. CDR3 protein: CASSPGRFSGANVLTF. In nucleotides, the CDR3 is TGCGCCAGCAGCCCGGGACGGTTCTCTGGGGCCAACGTCCTGACTTTC.

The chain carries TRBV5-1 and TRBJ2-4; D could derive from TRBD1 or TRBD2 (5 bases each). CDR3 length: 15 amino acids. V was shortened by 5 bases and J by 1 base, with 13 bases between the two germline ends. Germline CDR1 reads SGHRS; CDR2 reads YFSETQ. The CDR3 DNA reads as TGCGCCAGCAGACCGATCTGGGGGGCCAAAAACATTCAGTACTTC. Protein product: CASRPIWGAKNIQYF.

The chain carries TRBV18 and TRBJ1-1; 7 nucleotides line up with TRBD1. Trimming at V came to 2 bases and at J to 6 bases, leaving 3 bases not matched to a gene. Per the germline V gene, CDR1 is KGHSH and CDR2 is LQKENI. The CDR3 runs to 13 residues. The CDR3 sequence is CASSPDRDAEAFF. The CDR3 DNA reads TGTGCCAGCTCACCAGACAGGGACGCTGAAGCTTTCTTT.

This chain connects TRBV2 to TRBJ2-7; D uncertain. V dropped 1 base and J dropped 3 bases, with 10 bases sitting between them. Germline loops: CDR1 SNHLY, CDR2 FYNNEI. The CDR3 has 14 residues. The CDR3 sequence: CASSEGRQVYEQYF. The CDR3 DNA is TGTGCCAGCAGTGAAGGCCGTCAGGTCTACGAGCAGTACTTC.

This CDR3 reads CSVDSGTDTQYF. Written as DNA, the CDR3 is TGCAGCGTCGATTCGGGCACAGATACGCAGTATTTT. This chain uses TRBV29-1 with TRBJ2-3; the D is unclear. The V end was cut by 6 bases, the J end by 1 base, with 8 bases between. Germline CDR1 reads SQVTM; CDR2 reads ANQGSEA. The CDR3 length is 12 residues.

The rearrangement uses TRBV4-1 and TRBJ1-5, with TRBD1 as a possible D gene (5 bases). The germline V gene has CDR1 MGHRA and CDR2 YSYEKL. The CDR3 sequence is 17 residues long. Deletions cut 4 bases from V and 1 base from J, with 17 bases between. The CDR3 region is CASSPGGAGMSNQPQHF. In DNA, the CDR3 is TGCGCCAGCAGCCCGGGAGGGGCAGGGATGAGCAATCAGCCCCAGCATTTT.

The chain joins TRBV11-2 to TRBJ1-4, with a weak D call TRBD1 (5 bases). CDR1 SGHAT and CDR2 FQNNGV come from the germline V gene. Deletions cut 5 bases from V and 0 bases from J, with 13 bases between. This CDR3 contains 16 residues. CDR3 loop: CASSPRRGPTNEKLFF. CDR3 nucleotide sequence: TGTGCCAGCAGCCCCCGTCGGGGCCCAACTAATGAAAAACTGTTTTTT. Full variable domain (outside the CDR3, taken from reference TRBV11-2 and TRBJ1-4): EAGVAQSPRYKIIEKRQSVAFWCNPISGHATLYWYQQILGQGPKLLIQFQNNGVVDDSQLPKDRFSAERLKGVDSTLKIQPAKLEDSAVYLCASSPRRGPTNEKLFFGSGTQLSVL.

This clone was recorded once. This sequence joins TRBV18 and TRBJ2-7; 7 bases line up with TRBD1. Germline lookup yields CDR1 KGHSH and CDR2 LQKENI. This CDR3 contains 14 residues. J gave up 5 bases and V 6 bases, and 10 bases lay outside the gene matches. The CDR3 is CASSLFRDRDEQYF. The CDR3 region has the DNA TGTGCCAGCTCCCTATTCCGGGACAGAGACGAGCAGTACTTC.

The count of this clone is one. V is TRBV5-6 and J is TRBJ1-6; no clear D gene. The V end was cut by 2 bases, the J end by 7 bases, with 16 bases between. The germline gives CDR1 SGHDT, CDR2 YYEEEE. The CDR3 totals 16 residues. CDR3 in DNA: TGTGCCAGCAGCTTACCGACGCACAGCGCAAATTCACCCCTCCACTTT. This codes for CASSLPTHSANSPLHF.

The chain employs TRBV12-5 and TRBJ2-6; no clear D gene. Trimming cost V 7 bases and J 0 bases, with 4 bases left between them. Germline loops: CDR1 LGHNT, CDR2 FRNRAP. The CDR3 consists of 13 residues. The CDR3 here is CASALSGANVLTF. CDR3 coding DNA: TGTGCTAGTGCCCTCTCTGGGGCCAACGTCCTGACTTTC.

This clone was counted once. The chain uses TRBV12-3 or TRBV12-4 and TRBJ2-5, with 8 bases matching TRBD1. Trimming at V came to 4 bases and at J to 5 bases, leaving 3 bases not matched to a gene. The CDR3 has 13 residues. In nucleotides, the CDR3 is TGTGCCAGCAGTTCGGGACAGGAGGAGACCCAGTACTTC. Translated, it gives CASSSGQEETQYF.

The chain's CDR3 is CASKGRGGGNQPQHF. The DNA of the CDR3 is TGTGCCAGCAAAGGCAGGGGAGGAGGCAATCAGCCCCAGCATTTT. This chain links TRBV2 with TRBJ1-5; TRBD1 might be the D (6 bases). V lost 7 bases, J lost 2 bases, and 15 bases lay in between. Germline-derived CDR1 and CDR2 are SNHLY and FYNNEI. This CDR3 is 15 amino acids long.

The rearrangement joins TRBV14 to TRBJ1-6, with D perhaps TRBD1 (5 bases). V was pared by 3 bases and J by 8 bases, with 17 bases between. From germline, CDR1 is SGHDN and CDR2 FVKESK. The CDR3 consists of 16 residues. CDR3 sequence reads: CASSQGPASWYSPLHF. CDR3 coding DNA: TGTGCCAGCAGCCAGGGGCCAGCGTCTTGGTATTCACCCCTCCACTTT.

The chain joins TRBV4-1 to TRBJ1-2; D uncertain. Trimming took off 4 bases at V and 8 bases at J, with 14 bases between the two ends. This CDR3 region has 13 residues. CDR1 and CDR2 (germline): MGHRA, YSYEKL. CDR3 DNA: TGCGCCAGCAGCCTTACGGGCCGGGAAGGCTACACCTTC. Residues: CASSLTGREGYTF.

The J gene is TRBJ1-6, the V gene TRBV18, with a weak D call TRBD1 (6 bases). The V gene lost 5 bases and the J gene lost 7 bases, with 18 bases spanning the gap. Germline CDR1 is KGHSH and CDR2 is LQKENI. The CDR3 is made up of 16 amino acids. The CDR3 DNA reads TGTGCCAGCTCAACACGACCAAGGCAGGGGAATTCACCCCTCCACTTT. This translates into CASSTRPRQGNSPLHF.

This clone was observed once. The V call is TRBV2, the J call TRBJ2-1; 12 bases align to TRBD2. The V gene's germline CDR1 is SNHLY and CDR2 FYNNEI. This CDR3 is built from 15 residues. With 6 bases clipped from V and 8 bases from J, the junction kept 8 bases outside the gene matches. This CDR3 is CASRLTSGGFDEQFF. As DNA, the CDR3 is TGTGCCAGCAGGTTGACTAGCGGGGGTTTCGATGAGCAGTTCTTC. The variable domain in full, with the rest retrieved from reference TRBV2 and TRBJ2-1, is EPEVTQTPSHQVTQMGQEVILRCVPISNHLYFYWYRQILGQKVEFLVSFYNNEISEKSEIFDDQFSVERPDGSNFTLKIRSTKLEDSAMYFCASRLTSGGFDEQFFGPGTRLTVL.

CDR3 protein: CASSEWILISGNTIYF. CDR3 in DNA: TGTGCCAGCAGTGAATGGATACTGATCTCTGGAAACACCATATATTTT. The chain joins TRBV2 to TRBJ1-3; D is unresolved. Per germline, CDR1 SNHLY and CDR2 FYNNEI. Trimming removed 2 bases at V and 0 bases at J, with 11 bases between. The CDR3 loop spans 16 amino acids.